This TCR beta chain was observed in a study of cytomegalovirus exposure and HLA in healthy donors. This CDR3 has 14 amino acids. V trimming: 6 bases; J trimming: 7 bases; junction bases outside the gene matches: 7. Per the germline V gene, CDR1 is MNHNS and CDR2 is SASEGT. On this clone: Its specificity is not known.

General study points: In vitro work confirmed that three CMV-associated chains recognize CMV antigens. Most TCR sequences were seen very rarely across donors, but some public TCRs occurred in many. Cytomegalovirus association was listed for around 180 TCR beta chains. The classifier reportedly diagnosed cytomegalovirus status with high sensitivity and specificity.

The table came from immunoSEQ multiplex PCR; TCRdb's copy has only in-frame clones and leaves some out. The sample contains about 43,000 clones, 90% to 95% of which appear only once. Sample: PBMCs. The chain employs TRBV6-1 and TRBJ2-3, with TRBD2 identical over 10 bases. The TCR sequence derives from a man between 18 and 29 years old in good health and CMV-seronegative. CDR3 in DNA: TGTGCCAGCAGGTCAGAACTAGCGGGAAATACGCAGTATTTT. Residues: CASRSELAGNTQYF.